These 8 T cell receptor beta chains share one sample of origin, sequenced in a study of blood T cell repertoires in COVID-19. The protocol was immunoSEQ multiplex PCR, while the TCRdb copy is restricted to in-frame clones and leaves out a portion. The table lists about 330,000 clones, 70% to 90% of them singletons. The sequencing sample was made of PBMCs or T cells enriched from blood (not recorded which). The receptor source for this set is a woman in her twenties or thirties who had recovered from COVID-19.

The gene calls are TRBV19 and TRBJ1-5, with 10 bases lining up with TRBD1. Germline V gene data show CDR1 as LNHDA and CDR2 as SQIVND (reference sequence). The CDR3 has 16 amino acids. Trimming removed 2 bases from V and 1 base from J; junction bases left unmatched: 2. CDR3 sequence reads: CASSIRGQGSNQPQHF. The CDR3 coding sequence is TGTGCCAGTAGTATACGGGGACAGGGGAGCAATCAGCCCCAGCATTTT.

The chain uses TRBV7-9 and TRBJ2-2; TRBD2 agrees at 7 bases. The germline V gene encodes CDR1 SEHNR and CDR2 FQNEAQ (reference sequence). V lost 8 bases to trimming and J lost 1 base; unmatched junction nucleotides: 4. This CDR3 region has 14 residues. The CDR3 DNA sequence: TGTGCCAGCCTTGGCGGGGGGAACACCGGGGAGCTGTTTTTT. This gives the protein CASLGGGNTGELFF.

The chain couples TRBV3-1 (or the pseudogene TRBV3-2) to TRBJ1-6; no clear D. Trimming stripped 1 base from V and 5 bases from J, with 6 bases between. This CDR3 is 14 amino acids long. Germline loops: CDR1 LGHDT, CDR2 YNNKEL (reference sequence). CDR3 in DNA: TGTGCCAGCAGCCAAGGGAGCCATAATTCACCCCTCCACTTT. Protein sequence: CASSQGSHNSPLHF.

The chain recombines TRBV6-2 or TRBV6-3 with TRBJ2-2, with D perhaps matching TRBD1 (7 bases). The germline V gene has CDR1 MNHEY and CDR2 SVGEGT. The ends were cut back, 5 bases at V and 2 bases at J, with 18 bases in the middle. The CDR3 has 17 amino acids. The CDR3 is CASSQTGVGRNTGELFF. CDR3 DNA: TGTGCCAGCAGTCAAACAGGGGTCGGGAGAAACACCGGGGAGCTGTTTTTT.

The rearrangement joins TRBV9 to TRBJ1-4; D gene unclear. Germline values: CDR1 SGDLS, CDR2 YYNGEE. CDR3 size: 13 residues. The ends were cut back, 3 bases at V and 11 bases at J, with 14 bases in the middle. The CDR3, as DNA: TGTGCCAGCAGCGCGGACGGGGTCGGGAAACTGTTTTTT. Encoded protein: CASSADGVGKLFF. Full variable domain (rest looked up from reference TRBV9 and TRBJ1-4): DSGVTQTPKHLITATGQRVTLRCSPRSGDLSVYWYQQSLDQGLQFLIQYYNGEERAKGNILERFSAQQFPDLHSELNLSSLELGDSALYFCASSADGVGKLFFGSGTQLSVL.

J is TRBJ2-7 and V is TRBV4-1, with 11 bases lining up with TRBD1. With 6 bases clipped from V and 5 bases from J, the junction kept 6 bases outside the gene matches. This CDR3 has 14 residues. The germline gives CDR1 MGHRA, CDR2 YSYEKL. The CDR3 DNA reads as TGCGCCAGCAGGGCGGGACAGGGGGGCGACGAGCAGTACTTC. Translating it yields CASRAGQGGDEQYF.

The chain links TRBV6-1 to TRBJ1-3, with D maybe TRBD1 (5 bases). Germline assignment: CDR1 MNHNS and CDR2 SASEGT. Deletions cut 0 bases from V and 2 bases from J, with 11 bases between. CDR3 length equals 16 residues. The CDR3 loop reads CASSEAAGHPGNTIYF. In DNA form, the CDR3 reads TGTGCCAGCAGTGAAGCAGCGGGGCACCCTGGAAACACCATATATTTT.

The J gene is TRBJ2-7, the V gene TRBV4-3; 7 nucleotides align to TRBD1. This CDR3 has 16 residues. After removal of 3 bases from V and 7 bases from J, the junction contained 15 bases not matched to a gene. Per the germline V gene, CDR1 is LGHNA and CDR2 is YSLEER. The CDR3 DNA sequence: TGCGCCAGCAGCCAGGATACAAGGGGACAGTTGGGGGAGCAGTACTTC. Its protein product is CASSQDTRGQLGEQYF.